What follows are 8 T cell receptor beta chains derived from one specimen sequenced in a study of blood T cell repertoires in COVID-19. Measured with immunoSEQ multiplex PCR; TCRdb has only the in-frame clones, and not every one. Here the sample spans a few hundred thousand clones, roughly 90% being singletons. The sample taken for sequencing was peripheral blood. The receptors come from a woman in her 70s with COVID-19, enrolled during active disease.

The chain is built from TRBV15 and TRBJ1-3, with 11 bases aligning to TRBD1. Germline V gene data show CDR1 as LNHNV and CDR2 as YYDKDF (reference sequence). The CDR3 contains 18 residues. Unmatched junction bases numbered 10, after V lost 5 bases and J lost 1 base. CDR3 sequence reads: CATSPTPGTGGSGNTIYF. As DNA, the CDR3 is TGTGCCACCAGCCCAACCCCCGGGACAGGGGGGTCTGGAAACACCATATATTTT.

CDR3 amino acids: CASSQEIRLSNEQFF. The DNA for the CDR3 is TGCGCCAGCAGCCAAGAGATCAGGTTGTCCAATGAGCAGTTCTTC. The chain recombines TRBV4-3 with TRBJ2-1; D gene unclear. The CDR3 runs to 15 residues. Germline V gives CDR1 LGHNA, CDR2 YSLEER. Trimming took off 0 bases at V and 6 bases at J, with 12 bases between the two ends.

V gene TRBV19 combines with J gene TRBJ1-2, with 9 positions matching TRBD1. The CDR3 length is 17 residues. J lost 1 base, V lost 7 bases, and 13 bases had no gene match. CDR1 is LNHDA and CDR2 is SQIVND in the germline V gene (reference sequence). CDR3 DNA: TGTGCCAGTAACAGGGCAGGGACAGGGACCTTTAACTATGGCTACACCTTC. Protein product: CASNRAGTGTFNYGYTF.

The rearrangement joins TRBV6-2 or TRBV6-3 to TRBJ1-1, with TRBD1 identical over 12 bases. V lost 5 bases, J lost 2 bases, and 9 bases stayed unmatched. This CDR3 spans 17 amino acids. CDR1 and CDR2 from the germline V gene are MNHEY and SVGEGT. The CDR3 DNA reads TGTGCCAGCAGTGCCTCCCCCGGGACAGGGGGCAACACTGAAGCTTTCTTT. Its translation: CASSASPGTGGNTEAFF.

The chain employs TRBV5-4 and TRBJ1-1, with 9 bases lining up with TRBD1. In germline, CDR1 is SGHNT, CDR2 YYREEE (reference sequence). CDR3 length equals 16 residues. The V gene end was trimmed by 3 bases and the J gene end by 0 bases; junction bases not matched to a gene: 6. CDR3 residues: CASSSGTGPVNTEAFF. The CDR3 DNA reads as TGTGCCAGCAGCTCCGGGACAGGGCCCGTGAACACTGAAGCTTTCTTT.

The rearrangement links TRBV10-3 to TRBJ1-5, with 8 bases that match TRBD1. Unmatched junction bases numbered 11, after V lost 6 bases and J lost 1 base. This CDR3 has 17 amino acids. CDR1 is ENHRY and CDR2 is SYGVKD in the germline V gene. CDR3 loop: CAISQQQTGVSNQPQHF. In DNA, the CDR3 is TGTGCCATCAGCCAACAGCAGACAGGGGTGAGCAATCAGCCCCAGCATTTT.

This chain uses TRBV5-5 with TRBJ1-5, with TRBD1 identical over 8 bases. V lost 4 bases to trimming and J lost 2 bases; unmatched junction nucleotides: 5. This CDR3 has 15 amino acids. Germline-derived CDR1 and CDR2 are SGHKS and YYEKEE (reference sequence). CDR3 bases: TGTGCCAGCAGCCGCGGACAGGGAGGCAATCAGCCCCAGCATTTT. As protein: CASSRGQGGNQPQHF.

The V call is TRBV7-9, the J call TRBJ1-1; 11 nucleotides match TRBD1. Looked up from germline, CDR1 is SEHNR and CDR2 is FQNEAQ (reference sequence). Unmatched junction bases numbered 2, after V lost 1 base and J lost 4 bases. The CDR3 spans 15 residues. The CDR3 here is CASSLGGQGGTEAFF. The CDR3 region has the DNA TGTGCCAGCAGCTTAGGGGGACAGGGGGGCACTGAAGCTTTCTTT.